This T cell receptor (beta chain) is from a study of lymphopenia after photon versus proton radiotherapy. General study findings and limits: Proton therapy kept repertoires fairly stable, unlike photons, which gained effector/memory cells. After lymphocyte nadir, photon-treated repertoires showed oligoclonal expansion, especially CD8+ Temra. Authors raise, but do not show, better survival with proton therapy.

A note on this clone: What it recognizes is unknown.

The CDR3 has 11 residues. Trimming pared 4 bases from V and 9 bases from J, leaving 10 bases between. Germline V gene sequence: CDR1 SQVTM, CDR2 ANQGSEA. The protocol was immunoSEQ multiplex PCR, while the TCRdb copy is restricted to in-frame clones and leaves out a portion. Of roughly 45,000 clones in the sample, 65% to 90% were seen once. The sample consisted of peripheral blood, taken from a patient treated with photon-based radiotherapy. The TCR comes from a middle-aged man with gastric cancer. The V gene is TRBV29-1, the J gene TRBJ2-1, with D maybe TRBD1 (6 bases). CDR3 sequence reads: CSVAGAGEQFF. CDR3 in DNA: TGCAGCGTTGCAGGGGCCGGTGAGCAGTTCTTC.